The TCR beta chain under discussion was sequenced for a study of shared clonotypes between healthy human individuals. The CDR3 runs to 17 residues. The germline CDR1 and CDR2 sequences are LGHNT and FRNRAP. V dropped 3 bases and J dropped 2 bases, with 17 bases sitting between them. The protocol was immunoSEQ multiplex PCR, while the TCRdb copy is restricted to in-frame clones and leaves out a portion. The repertoire holds about 1.1 million clones, with 70% to 85% as singletons. What was sequenced was memory CD4+ T cells from PBMCs. Subset specified: CD45RA-negative fraction. This TCR was sampled from a young man in good health. Some clones in this sample may be carry-over from other donors' samples. The V gene is TRBV12-5, the J gene TRBJ2-1; D not resolved. The CDR3 DNA sequence: TGTGCTAGTGGTTTCACCCGGGTCTGGGATACCTACAATGAGCAGTTCTTC. This encodes CASGFTRVWDTYNEQFF.